Reported below is one TCR beta chain. This entry is derived from a study of T cells in localized non-small cell lung cancer. CDR3 length: 16 amino acids. Here immunoSEQ multiplex PCR was the method, and the copy in TCRdb shows in-frame clones only, minus some. The sample shows tens of thousands of clones, roughly nine tenths of them seen only once. This clonotype originated in a man aged 35-75 years with stage I lung adenocarcinoma. The source was peripheral blood, collected before any cancer treatment. This sequence joins TRBV21-1 and TRBJ1-3. TRBV21-1 is deemed a pseudogene. CDR3 amino acids: CASREDIQHARNTIYF. The CDR3 nucleotides are TGTGCCAGCAGGGAAGATATACAACACGCACGAAACACCATATATTTT.